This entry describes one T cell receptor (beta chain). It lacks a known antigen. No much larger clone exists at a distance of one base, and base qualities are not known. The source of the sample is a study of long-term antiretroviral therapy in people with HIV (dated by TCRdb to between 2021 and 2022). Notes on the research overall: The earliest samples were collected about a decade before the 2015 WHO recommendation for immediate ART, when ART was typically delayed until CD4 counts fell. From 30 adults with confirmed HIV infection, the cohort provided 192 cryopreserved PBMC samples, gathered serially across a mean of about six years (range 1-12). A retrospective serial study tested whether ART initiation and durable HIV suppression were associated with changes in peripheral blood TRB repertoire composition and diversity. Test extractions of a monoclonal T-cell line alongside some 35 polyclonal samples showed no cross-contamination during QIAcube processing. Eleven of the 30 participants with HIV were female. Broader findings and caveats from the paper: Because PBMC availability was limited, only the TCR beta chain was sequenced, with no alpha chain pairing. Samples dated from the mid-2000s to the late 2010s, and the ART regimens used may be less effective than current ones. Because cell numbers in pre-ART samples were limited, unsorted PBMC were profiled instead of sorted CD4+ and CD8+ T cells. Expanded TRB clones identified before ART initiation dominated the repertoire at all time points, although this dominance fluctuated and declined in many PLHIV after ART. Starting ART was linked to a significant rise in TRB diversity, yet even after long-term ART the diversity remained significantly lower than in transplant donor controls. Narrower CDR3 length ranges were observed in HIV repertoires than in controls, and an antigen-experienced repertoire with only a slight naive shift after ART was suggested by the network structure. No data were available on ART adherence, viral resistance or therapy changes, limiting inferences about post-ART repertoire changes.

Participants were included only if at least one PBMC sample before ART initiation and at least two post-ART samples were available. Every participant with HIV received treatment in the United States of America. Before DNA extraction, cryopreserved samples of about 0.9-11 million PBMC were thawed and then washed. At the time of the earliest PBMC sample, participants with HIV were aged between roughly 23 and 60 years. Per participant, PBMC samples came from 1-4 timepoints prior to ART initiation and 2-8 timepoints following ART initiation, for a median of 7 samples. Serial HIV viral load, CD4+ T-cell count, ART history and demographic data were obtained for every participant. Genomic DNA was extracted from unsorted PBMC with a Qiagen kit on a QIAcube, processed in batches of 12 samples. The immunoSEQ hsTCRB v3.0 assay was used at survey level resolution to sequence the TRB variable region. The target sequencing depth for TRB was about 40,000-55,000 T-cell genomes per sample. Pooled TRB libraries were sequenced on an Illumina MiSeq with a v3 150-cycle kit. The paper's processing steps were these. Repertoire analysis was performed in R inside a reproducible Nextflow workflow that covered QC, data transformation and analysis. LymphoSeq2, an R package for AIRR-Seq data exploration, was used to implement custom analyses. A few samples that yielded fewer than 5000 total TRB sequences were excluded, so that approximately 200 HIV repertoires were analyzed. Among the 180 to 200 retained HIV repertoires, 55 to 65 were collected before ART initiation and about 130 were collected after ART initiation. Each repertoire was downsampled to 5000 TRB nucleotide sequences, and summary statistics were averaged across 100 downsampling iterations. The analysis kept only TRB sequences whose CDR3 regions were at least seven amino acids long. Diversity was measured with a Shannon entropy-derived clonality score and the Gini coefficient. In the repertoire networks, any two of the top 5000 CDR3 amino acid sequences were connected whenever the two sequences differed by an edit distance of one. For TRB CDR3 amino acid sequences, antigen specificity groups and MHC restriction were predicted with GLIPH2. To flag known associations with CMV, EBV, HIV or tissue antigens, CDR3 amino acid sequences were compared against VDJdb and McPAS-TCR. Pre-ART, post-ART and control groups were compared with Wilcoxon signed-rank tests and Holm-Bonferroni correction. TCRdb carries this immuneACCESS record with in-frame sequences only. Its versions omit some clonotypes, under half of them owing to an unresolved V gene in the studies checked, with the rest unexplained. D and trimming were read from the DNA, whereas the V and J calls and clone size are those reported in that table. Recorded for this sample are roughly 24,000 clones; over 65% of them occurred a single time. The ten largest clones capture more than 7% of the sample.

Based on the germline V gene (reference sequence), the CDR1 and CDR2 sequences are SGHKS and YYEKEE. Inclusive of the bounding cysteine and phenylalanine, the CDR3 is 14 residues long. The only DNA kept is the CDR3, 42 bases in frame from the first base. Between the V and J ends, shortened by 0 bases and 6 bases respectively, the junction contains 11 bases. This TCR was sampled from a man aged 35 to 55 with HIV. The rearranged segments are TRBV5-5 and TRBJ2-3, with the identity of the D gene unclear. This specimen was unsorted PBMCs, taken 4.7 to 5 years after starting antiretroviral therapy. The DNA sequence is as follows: TGTGCCAGCAGCTTGGAAGTTCGCTCGGATACGCAGTATTTT. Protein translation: CASSLEVRSDTQYF.